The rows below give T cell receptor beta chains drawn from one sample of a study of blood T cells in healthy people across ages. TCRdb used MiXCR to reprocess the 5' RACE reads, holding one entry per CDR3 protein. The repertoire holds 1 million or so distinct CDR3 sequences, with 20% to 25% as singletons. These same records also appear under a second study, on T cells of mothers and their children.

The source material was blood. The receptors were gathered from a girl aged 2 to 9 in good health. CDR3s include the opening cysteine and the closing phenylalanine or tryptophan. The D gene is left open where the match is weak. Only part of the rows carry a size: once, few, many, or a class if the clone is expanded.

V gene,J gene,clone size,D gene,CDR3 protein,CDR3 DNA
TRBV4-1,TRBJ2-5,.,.,CASSRAILGETQYF,TGCGCCAGCAGCCGGGCGATTTTGGGTGAGACCCAGTACTTC
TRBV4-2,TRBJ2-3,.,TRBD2,CASSQVAGDYTDTQYF,TGTGCCAGCAGCCAAGTGGCGGGAGACTACACAGATACGCAGTATTTT
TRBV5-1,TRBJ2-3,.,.,CASSPGIAESTDTQYF,TGCGCCAGCAGCCCCGGAATAGCGGAGAGCACAGATACGCAGTATTTT
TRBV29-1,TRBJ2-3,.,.,CSVEHVGGTDTQYF,TGCAGCGTTGAACACGTCGGGGGCACAGATACGCAGTATTTT
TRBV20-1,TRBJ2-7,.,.,CSARETREVTYEQYF,TGCAGTGCTAGGGAGACTAGAGAAGTAACCTACGAGCAGTACTTC
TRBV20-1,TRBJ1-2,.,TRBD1,CSARDTGGYGYTF,TGCAGTGCTAGAGATACAGGGGGATATGGCTACACCTTC
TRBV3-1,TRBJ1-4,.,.,CASSHFAGEATNEKLFF,TGTGCCAGCAGCCATTTTGCAGGGGAGGCAACTAATGAAAAACTGTTTTTT
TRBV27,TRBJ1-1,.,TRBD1,CASSTRTGGHLGEAFF,TGTGCCAGCAGTACCCGGACAGGGGGCCACTTGGGTGAAGCTTTCTTT
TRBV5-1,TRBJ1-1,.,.,CASSPDGAENTEAFF,TGCGCCAGCAGCCCTGATGGGGCAGAAAATACTGAAGCTTTCTTT
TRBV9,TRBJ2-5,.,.,CASSVVGAGGTQETQYF,TGTGCCAGCAGCGTAGTAGGCGCCGGGGGTACCCAAGAGACCCAGTACTTC
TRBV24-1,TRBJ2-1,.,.,CATSVQANNEQFF,TGTGCCACCAGTGTCCAGGCCAACAATGAGCAGTTCTTC
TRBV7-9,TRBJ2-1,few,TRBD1,CASSYRGVHEQFF,TGTGCCAGCAGCTACAGGGGGGTGCATGAGCAGTTCTTC
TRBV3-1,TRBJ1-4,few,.,CASSQLQATNEKLFF,TGTGCCAGCAGCCAGTTGCAGGCAACTAATGAAAAACTGTTTTTT
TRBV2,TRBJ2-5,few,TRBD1,CASSEWGQFQETQYF,TGTGCCAGCAGTGAGTGGGGACAGTTCCAAGAGACCCAGTACTTC
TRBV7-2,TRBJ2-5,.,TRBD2,CASSNLGGKETQYF,TGTGCCAGCAGCAATCTGGGGGGGAAAGAGACCCAGTACTTC
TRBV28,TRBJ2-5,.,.,CASGAEPGETQYF,TGTGCCAGCGGGGCAGAACCCGGAGAGACCCAGTACTTC
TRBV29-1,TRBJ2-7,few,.,CSVEVFRFRGRVYEQYF,TGCAGCGTTGAAGTCTTCCGATTCCGGGGGCGGGTTTACGAGCAGTACTTC
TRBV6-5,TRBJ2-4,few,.,CASKRESEGIVQYF,TGTGCCAGCAAAAGGGAGTCGGAAGGAATTGTTCAGTACTTC
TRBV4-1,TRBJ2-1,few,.,CASSPADGWDEQFF,TGCGCCAGCAGCCCAGCAGACGGATGGGACGAGCAGTTCTTC
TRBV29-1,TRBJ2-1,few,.,CSVEGSVGSYNEQFF,TGCAGCGTTGAAGGGAGCGTGGGCTCCTACAATGAGCAGTTCTTC
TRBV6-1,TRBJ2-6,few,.,CASSELSGANVLTF,TGTGCCAGCAGTGAACTCTCTGGGGCCAACGTCCTGACTTTC
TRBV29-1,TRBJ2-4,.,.,CSVELLAKDVIQYF,TGCAGCGTTGAACTTCTAGCAAAGGACGTCATTCAGTACTTC
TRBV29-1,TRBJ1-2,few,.,CSVVILNYGYTF,TGCAGCGTTGTTATACTTAATTATGGCTACACCTTC
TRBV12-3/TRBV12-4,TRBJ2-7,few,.,CASGAPSEQYF,TGTGCCAGCGGGGCCCCCAGCGAGCAGTACTTC
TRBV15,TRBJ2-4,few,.,CATSRDWGATKNIQYF,TGTGCCACCAGCAGAGATTGGGGGGCAACCAAAAACATTCAGTACTTC
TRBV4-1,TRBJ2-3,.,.,CASSHGTPRTYTDTQYF,TGCGCCAGCAGCCACGGGACACCTCGAACATACACAGATACGCAGTATTTT
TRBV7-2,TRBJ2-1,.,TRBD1,CASSPPGLPTGNEQFF,TGTGCCAGCAGCCCCCCGGGCCTACCGACAGGGAATGAGCAGTTCTTC
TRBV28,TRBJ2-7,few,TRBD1,CASGSPGQGTYEQYF,TGTGCCAGTGGAAGTCCGGGACAGGGAACCTACGAGCAGTACTTC
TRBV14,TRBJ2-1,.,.,CASNPDSSYNEQFF,TGTGCCAGCAACCCGGACAGTTCCTACAATGAGCAGTTCTTC
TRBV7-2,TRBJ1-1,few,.,CASSFGALNTEAFF,TGTGCCAGCAGCTTCGGGGCCCTGAACACTGAAGCTTTCTTT
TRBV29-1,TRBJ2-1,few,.,CSVASWDSYNEQFF,TGCAGCGTTGCTTCCTGGGACTCCTACAATGAGCAGTTCTTC
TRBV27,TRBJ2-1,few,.,CASSFGRGPYNEQFF,TGTGCCAGCAGTTTTGGGCGGGGACCCTACAATGAGCAGTTCTTC
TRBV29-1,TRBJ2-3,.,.,CSVESSSTDTQYF,TGCAGCGTTGAATCCAGTTCCACAGATACGCAGTATTTT
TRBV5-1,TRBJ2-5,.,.,CASSTGRRIQETQYF,TGCGCCAGCAGCACCGGACGGAGGATCCAAGAGACCCAGTACTTC
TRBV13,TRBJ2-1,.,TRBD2,CASKLAGLNEQFF,TGTGCCAGCAAGCTAGCGGGGTTAAATGAGCAGTTCTTC
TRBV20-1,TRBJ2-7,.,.,CSASPSRVRNEQYF,TGCAGTGCTAGTCCCTCCCGGGTCAGGAACGAGCAGTACTTC
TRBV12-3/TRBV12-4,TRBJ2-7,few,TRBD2,CASSQVASGYEQYF,TGTGCCAGCAGCCAAGTGGCTAGCGGCTACGAGCAGTACTTC
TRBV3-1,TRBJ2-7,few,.,CASSQGSQGSYEQYF,TGTGCCAGCAGCCAAGGATCACAGGGATCCTACGAGCAGTACTTC
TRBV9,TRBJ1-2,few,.,CASSVSGQNNYGYTF,TGTGCCAGCAGCGTTTCGGGACAAAATAACTATGGCTACACCTTC
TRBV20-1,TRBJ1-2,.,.,CSARGRVTDPYGYTF,TGCAGTGCTAGAGGTCGCGTGACAGATCCCTATGGCTACACCTTC
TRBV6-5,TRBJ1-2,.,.,CATGSTNYGYTF,TGTGCCACGGGGTCCACTAACTATGGCTACACCTTC
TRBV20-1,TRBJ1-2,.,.,CSASREGTRGYTF,TGCAGTGCTAGCAGGGAGGGGACTAGGGGCTACACCTTC
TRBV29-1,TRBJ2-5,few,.,CSVGSGRQYF,TGCAGCGTTGGGTCCGGAAGGCAGTACTTC
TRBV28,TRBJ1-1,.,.,CASSLDRRENTGAFF,TGTGCCAGCAGTTTAGATCGTCGGGAGAACACTGGAGCTTTCTTT
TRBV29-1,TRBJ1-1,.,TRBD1,CSVEPRGGTGAFF,TGCAGCGTGGAACCGAGGGGCGGGACAGGAGCTTTCTTT
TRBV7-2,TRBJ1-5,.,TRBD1,CASSSAGGNNQPQHF,TGTGCCAGCAGCTCAGCAGGGGGGAACAATCAGCCCCAGCATTTT
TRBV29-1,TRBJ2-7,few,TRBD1,CSVRGGLEQYF,TGCAGCGTCCGAGGGGGCCTCGAGCAGTACTTC
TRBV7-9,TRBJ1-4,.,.,CASSLVGLGGSPNEKLFF,TGTGCCAGCAGCTTAGTAGGTCTCGGGGGCTCGCCTAATGAAAAACTGTTTTTT